This T cell receptor beta chain was captured by sequencing in a study of blood T cell repertoires in COVID-19. Looking at the study overall: Samples representing acute and convalescent COVID-19 were sourced from the United States, Italy and Spain.

Source study methods: Counts of nucleated cells, estimated from reference gene primer amplification, were obtained. Some clones are missing from TCRdb's copy, which holds only in-frame ones; the method was immunoSEQ multiplex PCR. D and trimming were read from the DNA, whereas the V and J calls and clone size are those reported in that table. The sample yields some 190,000 clones, 70% to 90% seen once. V was pared by 0 bases and J by 4 bases, with 8 bases of the junction left unmatched. Germline assignment: CDR1 SEHNR and CDR2 FQNEAQ (reference sequence). The CDR3 extends over 16 amino acids. The chain recombines TRBV7-9 with TRBJ2-7; 8 nucleotides line up with TRBD2. Sequenced input: peripheral blood. The receptor was isolated from a woman between 35 and 50 years old who had recovered from COVID-19. The CDR3 reads CASSLASGSGTYEQYF. The CDR3 DNA reads as TGTGCCAGCAGCTTAGCAAGTGGTAGCGGGACTTACGAGCAGTACTTC. Looking up the rest from reference TRBV7-9 and TRBJ2-7 gives the full variable domain: DTGVSQNPRHKITKRGQNVTFRCDPISEHNRLYWYRQTLGQGPEFLTYFQNEAQLEKSRLLSDRFSAERPKGSFSTLEIQRTEQGDSAMYLCASSLASGSGTYEQYFGPGTRLTVT.